This record covers a single TCR beta chain. The antigen remains unidentified. For the second PCR, which ran for 7 to 11 cycles, a sample-barcoded 5' primer and a J-beta primer mix were used. TCRdb re-called the 5' RACE reads with MiXCR, one entry per CDR3 protein. The sample shows about 840,000 distinct CDR3 sequences, 25% to 30% of them seen only once. The study drew donors from healthy Caucasian individuals in Russia aged about 6 to 95. This sample is part of a study of blood T cells in healthy people across ages. Findings of the study overall: Higher diversity and more naive CD4+ cells were features of long-lived donors, compared to aged donors.

These data were also reused for a study on T cells of mothers and their children. That study reports: There were over 8.5 million TCR beta CDR3 reads from each mother and around 2.9 million from each child.

The clonotype originates from a woman aged 40 to 50 in good health. Sequencing was carried out using blood.

CDR3 region: CASSPRPGTDNLEQFF. In DNA, the CDR3 is TGTGCCAGCTCACCACGCCCGGGGACGGACAATTTGGAGCAGTTCTTC. This chain uses TRBV18 with TRBJ2-1; D possibly matches TRBD1 or TRBD2 (5 bases each). Per germline, CDR1 KGHSH and CDR2 LQKENI. This CDR3 region has 16 residues. V dropped 1 base and J dropped 10 bases, with 20 bases sitting between them.